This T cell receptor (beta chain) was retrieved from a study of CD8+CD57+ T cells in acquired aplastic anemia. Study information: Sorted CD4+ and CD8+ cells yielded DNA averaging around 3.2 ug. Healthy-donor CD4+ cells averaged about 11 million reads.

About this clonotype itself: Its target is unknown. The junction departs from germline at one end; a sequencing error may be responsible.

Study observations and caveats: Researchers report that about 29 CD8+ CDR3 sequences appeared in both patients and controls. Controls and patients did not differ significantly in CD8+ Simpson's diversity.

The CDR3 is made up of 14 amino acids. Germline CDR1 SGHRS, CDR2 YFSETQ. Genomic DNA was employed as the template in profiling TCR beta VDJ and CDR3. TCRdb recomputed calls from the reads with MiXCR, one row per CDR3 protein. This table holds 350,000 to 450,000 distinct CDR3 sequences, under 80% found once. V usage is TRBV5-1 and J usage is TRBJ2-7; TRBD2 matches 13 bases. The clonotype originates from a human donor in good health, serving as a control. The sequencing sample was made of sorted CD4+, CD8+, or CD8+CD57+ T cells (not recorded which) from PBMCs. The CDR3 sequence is CASRPTLAGGLPDF. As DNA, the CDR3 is TGCGCCAGCAGACCAACACTAGCGGGGGGGCTTCCCGACTTC.